Below, 26 T cell receptor beta chains from the same sample are listed, as sequenced in a study of T cell repertoires in cytomegalovirus infection. Their cognate antigens are unknown. TCRdb analysed the reads with MiXCR anew, one entry per CDR3 protein. This table holds approximately 300,000 distinct CDR3 sequences, 25% found once. The sequencing here drew on cultured PBMCs, taken from culture after CMV antigen stimulation. The receptor source for this set is a human donor in good health (CMV status not recorded). Some clones in this sample may be carry-over from other donors' samples.

This clonotype was counted between two and nine times. This chain joins TRBV18 and TRBJ2-1; 13 positions agree with TRBD2. CDR1 KGHSH and CDR2 LQKENI come from the germline V gene. The CDR3 is 16 residues long. The trim removed 3 bases at V and 6 bases at J, leaving 5 bases unmatched. CDR3 DNA: TGTGCCAGCTCACCCGGGACTAGCGGGACCGCCAATGAGCAGTTCTTC. Translating it yields CASSPGTSGTANEQFF.

The chain links TRBV14 to TRBJ2-3, with a possible D match to TRBD2 (5 bases). CDR3 size: 19 residues. Per germline, CDR1 SGHDN and CDR2 FVKESK. V was trimmed by 4 bases and J by 2 bases, leaving 25 bases between them. The CDR3 DNA reads TGTGCCAGCAGCCTATTACCAGGAGTCGGAGGACTTAACACAGATACGCAGTATTTT. Translated, it gives CASSLLPGVGGLNTDTQYF.

The J gene is TRBJ2-3, the V gene TRBV6-2 or TRBV6-3, with a tentative D call TRBD2 (5 bases). Germline CDR1 MNHEY, CDR2 SVGEGT. The V and J ends lost 9 bases and 1 base respectively, with 17 bases between them. The CDR3 runs 15 residues. CDR3 nucleotides: TGTGCCAGTGGACTGGACGGAAAGCGCACAGATACGCAGTATTTT. It translates to CASGLDGKRTDTQYF.

The chain joins TRBV5-4 to TRBJ2-1, with TRBD1 as a possible D gene (6 bases). This CDR3 region has 15 residues. CDR1 and CDR2 from the germline V gene are SGHNT and YYREEE (reference sequence). Deletions cut 7 bases from V and 3 bases from J, with 17 bases between. The CDR3 is CASRMNPTGYNEQFF. The DNA for the CDR3 is TGTGCCAGCCGAATGAATCCGACAGGCTACAATGAGCAGTTCTTC.

This chain links TRBV20-1 with TRBJ2-2; maybe TRBD2 (5 bases). Trimming shortened V by 0 bases and J by 9 bases, and 14 bases separated the two germline ends. The CDR3 runs to 14 residues. The germline V gene has CDR1 DFQATT and CDR2 SNEGSKA (reference sequence). The CDR3 nucleotides read TGCAGTGCTAGAGATCCCGGTGTGACTAGGGAGCTGTTTTTT. It specifies CSARDPGVTRELFF.

Turning to this clonotype: A much bigger clone sits one base away, suggesting this may be a read error. The V gene is TRBV7-2, the J gene TRBJ2-1, with TRBD2 as a possible D gene (6 bases). This CDR3 is 15 amino acids long. CDR1 is SGHTA and CDR2 is FQGNSA in the germline V gene. CDR3: CASSFSGSPGNVQFF. Written as DNA, the CDR3 is TGTGCCAGCAGCTTCTCCGGGAGTCCCGGAAATGTGCAGTTCTTC.

The rearrangement joins TRBV10-3 to TRBJ2-2, with a possible D match to TRBD1 (6 bases). This CDR3 spans 15 amino acids. The germline CDR1 and CDR2 sequences are ENHRY and SYGVKD. V lost 2 bases to trimming and J lost 8 bases, with 15 bases between them. CDR3 region: CAISERDTLRGELFF. The CDR3 DNA follows: TGTGCCATCAGTGAGCGGGACACCTTACGAGGGGAGCTGTTTTTT.

This clonotype was picked up a small number of times. The DNA of the CDR3 is TGCAGTGCTAGAGAAATATCCAGGGACCAAGAGACCCAGTACTTC. The encoded protein is CSAREISRDQETQYF. The chain employs TRBV20-1 and TRBJ2-5; D is perhaps TRBD1 (5 bases). CDR1 and CDR2 (germline): DFQATT, SNEGSKA (reference sequence). The ends were cut back, 0 bases at V and 0 bases at J, with 11 bases in the middle. The CDR3 consists of 15 residues.

This clonotype appeared many times. The rearrangement joins TRBV7-2 to TRBJ2-3, with 9 bases matching TRBD1. This CDR3 spans 18 amino acids. Germline V gene sequence: CDR1 SGHTA, CDR2 FQGNSA. J gave up 5 bases and V 4 bases, and 16 bases lay outside the gene matches. The CDR3 nucleotides are TGTGCCAGCAGCTCGATCCCCTACCGGGACAGGGTTCAAGATACGCAGTATTTT. Amino acids: CASSSIPYRDRVQDTQYF.

This clonotype was seen repeatedly, ten times or more. The J gene is TRBJ2-3, the V gene TRBV6-5; D gene ambiguous. Germline V gene lookup returns CDR1 MNHEY and CDR2 SVGAGI. The V and J ends lost 2 bases and 3 bases respectively, with 15 bases between them. The CDR3 is 16 amino acids. The CDR3 is CASSYTHMGVTDTQYF. The CDR3 DNA reads as TGTGCCAGCAGTTACACACATATGGGCGTGACAGATACGCAGTATTTT.

The chain recombines TRBV4-3 with TRBJ2-3, with 8 positions matching TRBD1. The CDR3 consists of 19 residues. The trim removed 2 bases at V and 1 base at J, leaving 14 bases unmatched. Per the germline V gene, CDR1 is LGHNA and CDR2 is YSLEER. This chain's CDR3 is CASSQRPRTPGQGTDTQYF. CDR3 in DNA: TGCGCCAGCAGCCAAAGGCCGAGGACCCCGGGACAGGGCACAGATACGCAGTATTTT.

This clonotype was seen a handful of times. The chain couples TRBV6-2 or TRBV6-3 to TRBJ1-1; 8 nucleotides match TRBD1. Germline trimming cut 4 bases from V and 7 bases from J; bases unmatched to any gene: 2. Germline V gene sequence: CDR1 MNHEY, CDR2 SVGEGT. This CDR3 contains 12 residues. CDR3: CASSWTGYEAFF. DNA of the CDR3: TGTGCCAGCAGTTGGACAGGGTATGAAGCTTTCTTT.

This rearrangement joins TRBV19 to TRBJ1-2, with 7 bases aligning to TRBD1. CDR3 length: 13 residues. V lost 5 bases and J lost 4; bases outside the gene matches: 4. Germline V CDR1 and CDR2: LNHDA, SQIVND (reference sequence). The CDR3 region has the DNA TGTGCCAGTAGTTACAGGGGTAGCTATGGCTACACCTTC. It codes for CASSYRGSYGYTF.

On this clonotype itself: Mismatch with germline at one junction end may stem from a read error. This chain links TRBV12-3 or TRBV12-4 with TRBJ2-1; perhaps TRBD1 as D (5 bases). The CDR3 totals 17 residues. The CDR3 protein is CASSLVLGQAFYNEQFF. The DNA for the CDR3 is TGTGCCAGCAGCTTAGTGTTGGGGCAGGCCTTCTACAATGAGCAGTTCTTC.

V and J are TRBV15 and TRBJ2-7, with D possibly TRBD2 on 6 matching bases. The CDR3 is made up of 13 amino acids. Germline lookup yields CDR1 LNHNV and CDR2 YYDKDF (reference sequence). The V end lost 3 bases, the J end lost 6 bases, and 12 bases lay between the germline ends. For the CDR3, the DNA is TGTGCCACCAGCAGCCCCAACGGGGGCGAGCAGTACTTC. Translating gives CATSSPNGGEQYF.

This rearrangement joins TRBV4-2 to TRBJ1-1; D is unresolved. V was shortened by 0 bases and J by 1 base, with 6 bases between the two germline ends. Germline lookup yields CDR1 LGHNA and CDR2 YNFKEQ. This CDR3 comprises 14 residues. The CDR3 here is CASSQDAGNTEAFF. In DNA form, the CDR3 reads TGTGCCAGCAGCCAAGATGCGGGGAACACTGAAGCTTTCTTT.

In this sample, this clonotype turned up a few times. This chain joins TRBV28 and TRBJ2-3, with a possible D match to TRBD2 (5 bases). Germline lookup yields CDR1 MDHEN and CDR2 SYDVKM. The V end was cut by 2 bases, the J end by 0 bases, with 12 bases between. There are 16 residues in the CDR3. CDR3 nucleotides: TGTGCCAGCAGTTTAGGGCTAGCCTCTAGCACAGATACGCAGTATTTT. Protein sequence: CASSLGLASSTDTQYF.

This clonotype was counted only a few times. The chain employs TRBV19 and TRBJ2-6; D gene uncertain. V was shortened by 5 bases and J by 2 bases, with 13 bases between the two germline ends. Germline V CDR1 and CDR2: LNHDA, SQIVND (reference sequence). There are 16 residues in the CDR3. This chain's CDR3 is CASSHAFGAGANVLTF. The CDR3 nucleotides are TGTGCCAGTAGTCATGCTTTTGGCGCTGGGGCCAACGTCCTGACTTTC. Full variable domain (outside the CDR3, taken from reference TRBV19 and TRBJ2-6): DGGITQSPKYLFRKEGQNVTLSCEQNLNHDAMYWYRQDPGQGLRLIYYSQIVNDFQKGDIAEGYSVSREKKESFPLTVTSAQKNPTAFYLCASSHAFGAGANVLTFGAGSRLTVL.

V is TRBV7-2 and J is TRBJ2-1; D is undetermined. The germline CDR1 and CDR2 sequences are SGHTA and FQGNSA. The CDR3 has 14 residues. Trimming stripped 5 bases from V and 6 bases from J, with 14 bases between. This CDR3 reads CASSRQGLVNEQFF. The CDR3 DNA sequence: TGTGCCAGCAGCCGCCAAGGTCTGGTCAATGAGCAGTTCTTC.

This clonotype has a handful of counts. The chain couples TRBV20-1 to TRBJ1-1; tentative D call: TRBD1 (5 bases). This CDR3 is 15 amino acids long. The germline gives CDR1 DFQATT, CDR2 SNEGSKA (reference sequence). V gave up 6 bases and J gave up 6 bases, with 23 bases separating them. Here the CDR3 DNA reads TGCAGTGCCCTCCACCGTGGGCAGGGACGGTCTGAAGCTTTCTTT. Amino acid sequence: CSALHRGQGRSEAFF.

The chain is built from TRBV19 and TRBJ2-2; TRBD1 matches 8 bases. V lost 6 bases, J lost 0 bases, and 6 bases stayed unmatched. The V gene's germline CDR1 is LNHDA and CDR2 SQIVND (reference sequence). The CDR3 consists of 16 residues. This CDR3 is CASRDDRGANTGELFF. The CDR3 coding sequence is TGTGCCAGTAGAGACGACAGGGGTGCGAACACCGGGGAGCTGTTTTTT.

This clonotype has a count of ten or more. V and J are TRBV7-2 and TRBJ2-7; 13 bases align to TRBD2. The CDR3 is 16 residues long. V was clipped by 10 bases and J by 3 bases; unmatched bases: 12. CDR1 and CDR2 from the germline V gene are SGHTA and FQGNSA. This CDR3 reads CAIRLAGGPLRYEQYV. DNA of the CDR3: TGTGCCATACGACTAGCGGGAGGCCCCCTCCGCTACGAGCAGTACGTC.

The V gene is TRBV12-3 or TRBV12-4, the J gene TRBJ2-1; TRBD2 aligns across 10 bases. The V gene end was trimmed by 8 bases and the J gene end by 5 bases; junction bases not matched to a gene: 9. The CDR3 runs to 15 residues. CDR3 residues: CASRLSSGGHNEQFF. Written as DNA, the CDR3 is TGTGCCAGCCGCCTCAGTAGCGGGGGGCACAATGAGCAGTTCTTC.

The CDR3 DNA follows: TGTGCCAGCGGAAAAATGGGGACAGATACGCAGTATTTT. The encoded protein is CASGKMGTDTQYF. The chain uses TRBV5-4 and TRBJ2-3; D ambiguous. Per the germline V gene, CDR1 is SGHNT and CDR2 is YYREEE (reference sequence). V was pared by 7 bases and J by 3 bases, with 12 bases between. The CDR3 is made up of 13 amino acids.

The CDR3 nucleotides are TGTGCCACCAGCAGTCCCGAAACAGGGCGTAGAAGCTCCTACAATGAGCAGTTCTTC. This encodes CATSSPETGRRSSYNEQFF. The V call is TRBV15, the J call TRBJ2-1; D may be TRBD1 (6 bases). Germline loops: CDR1 LNHNV, CDR2 YYDKDF (reference sequence). This CDR3 comprises 19 residues. V lost 3 bases, J lost 0 bases, and 21 bases lay in between.

This sequence joins TRBV7-2 and TRBJ2-7; D perhaps matches TRBD1 (5 bases). The V and J ends lost 1 base and 2 bases respectively, with 21 bases between them. CDR3 length: 18 residues. The germline gives CDR1 SGHTA, CDR2 FQGNSA. The CDR3 reads CASSLGTFPILGPYEQYV. The CDR3 DNA follows: TGTGCCAGCAGCTTAGGGACATTTCCTATCCTTGGCCCCTACGAGCAGTACGTC.